This T cell receptor beta chain was documented in a study of response to subunit inactivated influenza vaccine. With respect to this clonotype: Its antigen is currently unknown.

TCRdb processed the RT-PCR reads anew with MiXCR; each CDR3 protein has one entry. The table records about 300,000 distinct CDR3 sequences, about 20% of them present only once. Study-level findings and limits: Few new T cells, the authors suggested, are recruited by each seasonal influenza vaccination.

The CDR3 is made up of 16 amino acids. V was trimmed by 3 bases and J by 0 bases, leaving 15 bases between them. CDR1 is SGHDT, CDR2 YYEEEE, per germline. This clonotype was sampled from a man aged 50-75 years who received an inactivated influenza vaccine. The specimen comprised PBMCs from blood, sampled about 19 months after vaccination. The chain links TRBV5-6 to TRBJ2-5; D is perhaps TRBD2 (6 bases). The CDR3 region has the DNA TGTGCCAGCAGCTCGGTGTTACGGAGGGACCAAGAGACCCAGTACTTC. It translates to CASSSVLRRDQETQYF.